Given below is one T cell receptor (beta chain) in context. The clone's antigen remains unknown. Base qualities are missing; no much larger clone stands one base away. TCR beta VDJ combination and CDR3 sequence profiling used genomic DNA as the template. An Illumina HiSeq 2000 was used for TCR repertoire sequencing. The paper's data handling went like this. TRBV/TRBJ rearrangement plots, CDR3 size and DJ length profiles, and Simpson's diversity index were used to assess repertoires. Whichever DNA sequence was most abundant in the deep sequencing data was defined as the immunodominant clone. CDR3 amino acid sequences were checked for sharing between subjects and were compared against published repertoires and the VDJdb database. TCRdb passed the public sequencing reads through fastp at Q25 and MiXCR, retaining productive beta sequences. Here each entry gathers all rows of one CDR3 protein and keeps the most common genes and DNA. TCRdb assigned the V and J calls; the authors' analysis was not used. The sample table records under 350,000 distinct CDR3 sequences; about three fifths of these occur just once. The ten largest clonotypes hold 1% to 1.5% of the sample.

The data stem from a study of CD8+CD57+ T cells in acquired aplastic anemia (dated by TCRdb to between 2018 and 2020). Context from the whole study: DNA extracted from sorted CD4+ and CD8+ cells had a mean of approximately 3.4 ug, with a range of roughly 0.2 to 30 ug. CD8+CD57+ expansion was defined as frequency above the mean frequency observed in healthy subjects.

The patients picked for sequencing were ones in whom flow cytometry had shown an expansion of CD8+CD57+ cells. Severe acquired aplastic anemia was diagnosed in all patients according to International Study of Aplastic Anemia and Agranulocytosis and Camitta criteria. Patients had received no therapy at the time of blood sampling. In the study, sorted CD4+ and CD8+ blood T cells from patients with severe aplastic anemia and from healthy subjects underwent deep sequencing of TCR repertoires. Patients were enrolled under clinicaltrials.gov protocols 00001620, 01623167, 00001397, 00071045, 00081523 and 00961064 in the USA. Ficoll-Paque density gradient centrifugation was used to isolate peripheral blood mononuclear cells. Before DNA extraction, CD4+ and CD8+ T cells were sorted by FACS or by magnetic beads. As encoded in the germline V gene, CDR1 is SGHAT while CDR2 is FQNNGV. The CDR3 starts with the cysteine, ends with the phenylalanine, and has 17 residues. This entry keeps only the CDR3 DNA: 51 bases, framed from base 1. Clipping removes 8 bases from V and 1 base from J, with 5 as the unmatched junction base count.

Broader findings and caveats from the paper: Between patients and healthy controls, no significant difference in CD8+ Simpson's diversity was found (P=0.060). Around 30 CD8+ CDR3 sequences were found to be shared between patients and controls, but these sequences appeared to be highly expressed in patients and within the immunodominant clones of the patients.

This receptor chain uses TRBV11-2 and TRBJ2-2; the central 15 bases match TRBD2. The sequence was obtained from a human donor with aplastic anemia. Specimen: sorted CD4+, CD8+, or CD8+CD57+ T cells (not recorded which) from PBMCs. The DNA reads TGTGCCAGCGGGACTAGCGGGAGGACCGAGAACACCGGGGAGCTGTTTTTT. This is translated as CASGTSGRTENTGELFF.